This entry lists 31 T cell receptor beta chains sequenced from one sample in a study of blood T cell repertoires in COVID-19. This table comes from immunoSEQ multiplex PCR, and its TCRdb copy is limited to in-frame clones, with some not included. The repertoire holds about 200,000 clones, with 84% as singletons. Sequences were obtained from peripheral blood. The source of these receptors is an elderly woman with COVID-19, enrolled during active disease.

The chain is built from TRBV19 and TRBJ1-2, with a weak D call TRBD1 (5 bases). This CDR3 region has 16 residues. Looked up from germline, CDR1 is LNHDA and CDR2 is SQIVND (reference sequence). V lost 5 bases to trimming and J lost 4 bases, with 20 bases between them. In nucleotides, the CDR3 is TGTGCCAGTAGTTGGGGCGGCCCCCACTCTCCCTATGGCTACACCTTC. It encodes CASSWGGPHSPYGYTF.

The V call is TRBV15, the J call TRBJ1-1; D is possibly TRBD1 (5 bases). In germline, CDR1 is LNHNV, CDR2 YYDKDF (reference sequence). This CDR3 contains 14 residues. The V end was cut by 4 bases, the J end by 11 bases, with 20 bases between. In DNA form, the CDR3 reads TGTGCCACCAGCACCATGGGAGGGGCCCCGGCGGCTTTCTTT. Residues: CATSTMGGAPAAFF.

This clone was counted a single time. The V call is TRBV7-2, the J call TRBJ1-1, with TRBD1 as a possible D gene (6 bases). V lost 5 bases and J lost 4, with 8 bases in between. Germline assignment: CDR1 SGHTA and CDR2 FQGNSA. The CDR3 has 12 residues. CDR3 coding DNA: TGTGCCAGCAGCCAGGGGATCACTGAAGCTTTCTTT. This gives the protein CASSQGITEAFF.

CDR3 DNA: TGTGCCAGCAGCCAAGTGGCAGGGGGCGACTATGGCTACACCTTC. Encoded protein: CASSQVAGGDYGYTF. The chain has TRBV3-1 (or the pseudogene TRBV3-2) and TRBJ1-2; 8 bases agree with TRBD1. V shed 1 base and J 3 bases; nucleotides not matched to a gene: 4. This CDR3 has 15 amino acids. The V gene's germline CDR1 is LGHDT and CDR2 YNNKEL (reference sequence).

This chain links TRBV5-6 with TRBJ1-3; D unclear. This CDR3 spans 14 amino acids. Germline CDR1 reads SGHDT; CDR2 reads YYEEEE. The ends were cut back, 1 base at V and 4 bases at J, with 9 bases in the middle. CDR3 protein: CASSLPTPGNTIYF. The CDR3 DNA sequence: TGTGCCAGCAGCTTGCCGACACCCGGAAACACCATATATTTT.

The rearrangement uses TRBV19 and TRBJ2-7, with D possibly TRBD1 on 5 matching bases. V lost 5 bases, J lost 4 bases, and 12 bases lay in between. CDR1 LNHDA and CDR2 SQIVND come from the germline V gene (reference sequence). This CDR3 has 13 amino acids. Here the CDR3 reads CASSGGRTYEQYF. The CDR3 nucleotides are TGTGCCAGTAGTGGCGGCAGGACATACGAGCAGTACTTC.

CDR3 protein: CASSAGPGGGHEQYF. In DNA form, the CDR3 reads TGTGCCAGCAGCGCCGGCCCGGGTGGGGGCCACGAGCAGTACTTC. This chain uses TRBV9 with TRBJ2-7; perhaps TRBD1 as D (6 bases). Germline V gene data show CDR1 as SGDLS and CDR2 as YYNGEE. The length of the CDR3 is 15 residues. V was pared by 3 bases and J by 5 bases, with 18 bases between.

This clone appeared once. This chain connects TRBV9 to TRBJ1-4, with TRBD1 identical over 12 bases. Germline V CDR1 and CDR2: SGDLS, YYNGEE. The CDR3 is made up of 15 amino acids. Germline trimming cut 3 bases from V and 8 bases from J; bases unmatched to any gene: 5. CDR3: CASSAGTGGLEKLFF. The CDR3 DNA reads TGTGCCAGCAGCGCAGGGACAGGGGGCTTAGAAAAACTGTTTTTT.

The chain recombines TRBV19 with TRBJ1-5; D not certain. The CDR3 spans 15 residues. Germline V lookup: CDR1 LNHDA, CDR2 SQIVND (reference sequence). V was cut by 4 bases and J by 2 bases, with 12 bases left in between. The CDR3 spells CASSSGSRGNQPQHF. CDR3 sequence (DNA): TGTGCCAGTAGTAGCGGGAGTCGGGGCAATCAGCCCCAGCATTTT. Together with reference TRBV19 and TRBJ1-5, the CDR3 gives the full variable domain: DGGITQSPKYLFRKEGQNVTLSCEQNLNHDAMYWYRQDPGQGLRLIYYSQIVNDFQKGDIAEGYSVSREKKESFPLTVTSAQKNPTAFYLCASSSGSRGNQPQHFGDGTRLSIL.

CDR3 residues: CASSPPGGVAKNIQYF. The DNA for the CDR3 is TGTGCCAGCAGCCCCCCAGGGGGAGTCGCGAAAAACATTCAGTACTTC. The J gene is TRBJ2-4, the V gene TRBV11-2, with 7 bases that match TRBD1. In germline, CDR1 is SGHAT, CDR2 FQNNGV. There are 16 residues in the CDR3. Unmatched junction bases numbered 11, after V lost 5 bases and J lost 4 bases.

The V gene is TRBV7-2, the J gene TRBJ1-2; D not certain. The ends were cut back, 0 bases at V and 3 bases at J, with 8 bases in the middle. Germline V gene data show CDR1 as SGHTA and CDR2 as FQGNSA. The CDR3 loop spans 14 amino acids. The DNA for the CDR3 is TGTGCCAGCAGCTTAGCCGTTTCGGACTATGGCTACACCTTC. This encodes CASSLAVSDYGYTF.

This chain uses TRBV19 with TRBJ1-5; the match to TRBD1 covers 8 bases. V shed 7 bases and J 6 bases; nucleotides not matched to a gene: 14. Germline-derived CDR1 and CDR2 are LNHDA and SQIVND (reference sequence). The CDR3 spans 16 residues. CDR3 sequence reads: CASTPPGTGFPQPQHF. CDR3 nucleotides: TGTGCCAGTACCCCCCCCGGGACAGGTTTTCCTCAGCCCCAGCATTTT. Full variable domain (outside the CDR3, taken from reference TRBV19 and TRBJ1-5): DGGITQSPKYLFRKEGQNVTLSCEQNLNHDAMYWYRQDPGQGLRLIYYSQIVNDFQKGDIAEGYSVSREKKESFPLTVTSAQKNPTAFYLCASTPPGTGFPQPQHFGDGTRLSIL.

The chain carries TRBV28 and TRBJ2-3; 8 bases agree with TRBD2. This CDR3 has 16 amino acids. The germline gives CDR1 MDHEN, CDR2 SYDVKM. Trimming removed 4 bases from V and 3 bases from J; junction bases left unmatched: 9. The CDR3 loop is CASSSSAGARTDTQYF. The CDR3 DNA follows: TGTGCCAGCAGTTCATCAGCGGGAGCGCGGACAGATACGCAGTATTTT.

CDR3 coding DNA: TGCAGTGCCAACGGCTACGAGCAGTACTTC. Translation: CSANGYEQYF. The J gene is TRBJ2-7, the V gene TRBV20-1, with unresolved D. Looked up from germline, CDR1 is DFQATT and CDR2 is SNEGSKA (reference sequence). This CDR3 comprises 10 residues. V lost 6 bases and J 3 bases, leaving 6 bases between the germline ends.

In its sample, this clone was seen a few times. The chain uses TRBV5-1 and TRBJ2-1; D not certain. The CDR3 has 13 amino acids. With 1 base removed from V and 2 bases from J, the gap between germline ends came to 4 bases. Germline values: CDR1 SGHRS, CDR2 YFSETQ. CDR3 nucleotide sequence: TGCGCCAGCAGCTTGTTCACCTACAATGAGCAGTTCTTC. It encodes CASSLFTYNEQFF.

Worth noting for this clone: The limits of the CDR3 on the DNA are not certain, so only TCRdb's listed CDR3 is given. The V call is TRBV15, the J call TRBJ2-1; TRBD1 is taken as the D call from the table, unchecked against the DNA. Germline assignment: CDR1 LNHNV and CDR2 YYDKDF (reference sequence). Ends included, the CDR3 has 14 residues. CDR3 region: CATSREVVGAGAFF.

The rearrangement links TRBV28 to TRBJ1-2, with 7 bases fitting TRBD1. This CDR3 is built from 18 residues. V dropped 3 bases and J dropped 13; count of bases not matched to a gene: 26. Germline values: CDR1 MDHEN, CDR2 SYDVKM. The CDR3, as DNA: TGTGCCAGCAGTTTCGACAGGGTTAGTAAGGGCTACCTTCCATACTGCACCTTC. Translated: CASSFDRVSKGYLPYCTF.

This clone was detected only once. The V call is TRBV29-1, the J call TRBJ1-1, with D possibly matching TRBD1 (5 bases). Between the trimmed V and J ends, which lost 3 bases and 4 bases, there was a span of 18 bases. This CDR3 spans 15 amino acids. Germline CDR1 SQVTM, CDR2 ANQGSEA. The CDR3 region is CSVEPPGGVSTEAFF. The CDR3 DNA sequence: TGCAGCGTTGAGCCCCCGGGGGGAGTCTCCACTGAAGCTTTCTTT.

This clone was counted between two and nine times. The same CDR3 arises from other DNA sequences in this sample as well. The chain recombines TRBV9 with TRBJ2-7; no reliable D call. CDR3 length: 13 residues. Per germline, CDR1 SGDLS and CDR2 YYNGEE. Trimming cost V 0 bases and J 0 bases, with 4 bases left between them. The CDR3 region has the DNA TGTGCCAGCAGCGTAGGGAGCTCCTACGAGCAGTACTTC. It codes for CASSVGSSYEQYF. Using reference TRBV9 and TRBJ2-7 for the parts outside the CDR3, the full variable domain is DSGVTQTPKHLITATGQRVTLRCSPRSGDLSVYWYQQSLDQGLQFLIQYYNGEERAKGNILERFSAQQFPDLHSELNLSSLELGDSALYFCASSVGSSYEQYFGPGTRLTVT.

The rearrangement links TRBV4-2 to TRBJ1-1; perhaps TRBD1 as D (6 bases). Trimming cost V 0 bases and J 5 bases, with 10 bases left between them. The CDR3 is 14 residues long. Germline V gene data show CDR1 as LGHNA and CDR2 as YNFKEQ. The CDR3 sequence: CASSQEGRGTEAFF. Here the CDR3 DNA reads TGTGCCAGCAGCCAAGAAGGGAGGGGGACTGAAGCTTTCTTT.

The CDR3 reads CASARQGGNQPQHF. The CDR3 DNA is TGTGCCAGCGCCCGACAGGGCGGGAATCAGCCCCAGCATTTT. The J gene is TRBJ1-5, the V gene TRBV27, with 7 bases that match TRBD1. Per germline, CDR1 MNHEY and CDR2 SMNVEV (reference sequence). V gave up 8 bases and J gave up 4 bases; unmatched junction bases: 8. The CDR3 length is 14 residues.

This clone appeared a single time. CDR3 loop: CASSQDDGGAGSYNEQFF. The CDR3 DNA follows: TGCGCCAGCAGCCAAGATGACGGGGGGGCGGGGTCCTACAATGAGCAGTTCTTC. The chain combines TRBV4-1 with TRBJ2-1; 8 nucleotides align to TRBD2. Germline V gene data show CDR1 as MGHRA and CDR2 as YSYEKL. The trim removed 0 bases at V and 1 base at J, leaving 8 bases unmatched. CDR3 length equals 18 residues.

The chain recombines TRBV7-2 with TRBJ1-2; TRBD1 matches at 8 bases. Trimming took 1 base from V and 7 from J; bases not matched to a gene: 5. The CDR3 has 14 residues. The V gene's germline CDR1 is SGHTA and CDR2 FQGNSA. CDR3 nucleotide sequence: TGTGCCAGCAGCTTAGATCAGGGGGCGGGTGGCTACACCTTC. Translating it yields CASSLDQGAGGYTF. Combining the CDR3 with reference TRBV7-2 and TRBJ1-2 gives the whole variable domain GAGVSQSPSNKVTEKGKDVELRCDPISGHTALYWYRQSLGQGLEFLIYFQGNSAPDKSGLPSDRFSAERTGGSVSTLTIQRTQQEDSAVYLCASSLDQGAGGYTFGSGTRLTVV.

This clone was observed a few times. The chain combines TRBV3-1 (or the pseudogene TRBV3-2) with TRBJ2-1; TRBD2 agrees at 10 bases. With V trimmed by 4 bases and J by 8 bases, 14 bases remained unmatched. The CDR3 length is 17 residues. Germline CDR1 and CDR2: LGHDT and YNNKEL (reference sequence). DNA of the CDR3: TGTGCCAGCAGCCCCCACGTTGGGACTAGCGCCCCGGATGAGCAGTTCTTC. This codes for CASSPHVGTSAPDEQFF.

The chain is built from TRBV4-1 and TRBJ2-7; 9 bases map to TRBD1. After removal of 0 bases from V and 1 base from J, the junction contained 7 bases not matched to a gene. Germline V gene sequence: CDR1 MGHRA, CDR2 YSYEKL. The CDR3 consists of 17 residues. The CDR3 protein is CASSQDRDREGSYEQYF. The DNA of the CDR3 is TGCGCCAGCAGCCAAGACAGGGACAGGGAAGGGTCCTACGAGCAGTACTTC.

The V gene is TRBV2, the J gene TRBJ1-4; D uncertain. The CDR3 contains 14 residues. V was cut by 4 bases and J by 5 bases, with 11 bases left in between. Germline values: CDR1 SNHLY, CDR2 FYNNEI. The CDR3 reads CASSVAGLNEKLFF. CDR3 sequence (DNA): TGTGCCAGCAGTGTCGCCGGGTTGAATGAAAAACTGTTTTTT. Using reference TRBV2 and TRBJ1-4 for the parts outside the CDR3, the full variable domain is EPEVTQTPSHQVTQMGQEVILRCVPISNHLYFYWYRQILGQKVEFLVSFYNNEISEKSEIFDDQFSVERPDGSNFTLKIRSTKLEDSAMYFCASSVAGLNEKLFFGSGTQLSVL.

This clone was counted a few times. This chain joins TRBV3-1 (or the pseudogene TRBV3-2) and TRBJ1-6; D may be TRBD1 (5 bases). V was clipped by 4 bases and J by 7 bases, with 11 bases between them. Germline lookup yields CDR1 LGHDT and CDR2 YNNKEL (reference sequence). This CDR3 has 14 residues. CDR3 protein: CASSPTEQNSPLHF. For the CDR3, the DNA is TGTGCCAGCAGCCCGACAGAACAAAATTCACCCCTCCACTTT.

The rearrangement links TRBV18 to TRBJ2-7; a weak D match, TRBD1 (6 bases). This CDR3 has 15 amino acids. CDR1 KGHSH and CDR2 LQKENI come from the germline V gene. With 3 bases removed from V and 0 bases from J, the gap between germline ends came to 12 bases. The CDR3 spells CASSPAQGSSYEQYF. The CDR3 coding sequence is TGTGCCAGCTCACCCGCCCAGGGGAGCTCCTACGAGCAGTACTTC.

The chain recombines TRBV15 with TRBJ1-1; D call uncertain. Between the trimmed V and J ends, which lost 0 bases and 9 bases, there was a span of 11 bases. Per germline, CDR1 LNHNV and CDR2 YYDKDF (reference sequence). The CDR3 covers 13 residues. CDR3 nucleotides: TGTGCCACCAGCAGAGAGGCGTGGGAGAAAGCTTTCTTT. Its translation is CATSREAWEKAFF.

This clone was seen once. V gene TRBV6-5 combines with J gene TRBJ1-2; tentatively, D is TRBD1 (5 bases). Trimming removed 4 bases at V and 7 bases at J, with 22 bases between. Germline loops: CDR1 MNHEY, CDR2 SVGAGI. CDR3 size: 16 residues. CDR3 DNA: TGTGCCAGCAGTTCCCCTACCACGCATGGGGCTTCTGGCTACACCTTC. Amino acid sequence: CASSSPTTHGASGYTF.

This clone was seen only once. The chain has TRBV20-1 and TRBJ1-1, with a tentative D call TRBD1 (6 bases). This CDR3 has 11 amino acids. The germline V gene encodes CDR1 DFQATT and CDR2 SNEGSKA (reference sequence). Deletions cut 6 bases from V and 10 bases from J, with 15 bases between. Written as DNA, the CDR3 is TGCAGTGCAAACAGGGTCCCAGGAGCTTTCTTT. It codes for CSANRVPGAFF.